The rows below give T cell receptor beta chains drawn from one sample of a study of blood T cell repertoires in COVID-19. Only in-frame clones appear in the TCRdb table, and some are missing; sequencing was by immunoSEQ multiplex PCR. The sample gives about 75,000 clones, roughly nine tenths of which show up once; approximately 2.5% is in the top ten. The specimen was peripheral blood. The receptors stem from a human donor in a cohort sampled during active COVID-19. CDR3s include the opening cysteine and the closing phenylalanine or tryptophan. D genes are given only for firm matches. Part of the rows lack a size; the others show once, few, many or a class for expanded clones.

D gene	V gene	clone size	J gene	CDR3 DNA	CDR3 protein
-	TRBV7-7	-	TRBJ2-7	TGTGCCAGCAGCCACACAGCCCGGGGAGAGCAGTACTTC	CASSHTARGEQYF
-	TRBV2	-	TRBJ2-2	TGTGCCAGCAGTGAGGGGGGAGCGAACACCGGGGAGCTGTTTTTT	CASSEGGANTGELFF
-	TRBV10-2	-	TRBJ2-1	TGCGCCAGCAGTCCTCTAGCGGAGCAGTTCTTC	CASSPLAEQFF
-	TRBV5-1	-	TRBJ1-2	TGCGCCAGCAGCTTGGGAAGGGAGACCCACGACTATGGCTACACCTTC	CASSLGRETHDYGYTF
-	TRBV7-9	-	TRBJ1-4	TGTGCCAGCAGCTTGGGAGCAACTAATGAAAAACTGTTTTTT	CASSLGATNEKLFF
TRBD1	TRBV18	-	TRBJ1-4	TGTGCCAGCTCACCGGGACAGGTTGAAAAACTGTTTTTT	CASSPGQVEKLFF
-	TRBV2	-	TRBJ1-1	TGTGCCAGCAGTGAAGCGCGGGGAACTGAAGCTTTCTTT	CASSEARGTEAFF
TRBD2	TRBV6-2/TRBV6-3	-	TRBJ2-7	TGTGCCAGCAGTTACTCATTAAGGACTAGCGGGAGCTACGAGCAGTACTTC	CASSYSLRTSGSYEQYF
-	TRBV27	-	TRBJ1-4	TGTGCCAGCAGTTTATCGCGGGTAGCTAATGAAAAACTGTTTTTT	CASSLSRVANEKLFF
TRBD2	TRBV3-1/TRBV3-2	few	TRBJ2-3	TGTGCCAGCAGCCAAGATTCACTAGCGGGAGTTGCAGATACGCAGTATTTT	CASSQDSLAGVADTQYF
-	TRBV4-1	-	TRBJ1-5	TGCGCCAGCAGCCAAGGCAGGGGCAATCAGCCCCAGCATTTT	CASSQGRGNQPQHF
TRBD1	TRBV4-3	-	TRBJ2-5	TGCGCCAGCAGCCATACGACAGGGGCCTACCGCGAGACCCAGTACTTC	CASSHTTGAYRETQYF
TRBD1	TRBV28	-	TRBJ1-2	TGTGCCAGCAGTCTCCGGACAGGGGTCGTGAACTATGGCTACACCTTC	CASSLRTGVVNYGYTF
-	TRBV5-8	-	TRBJ1-2	TGTGCCAGCAGCTTACAGATCTACTATGGCTACACCTTC	CASSLQIYYGYTF
-	TRBV9	-	TRBJ2-5	TGTGCCAGCAGCGCCGGGGGCGGGAGAGAGACCCAGTACTTC	CASSAGGGRETQYF
TRBD1	TRBV27	few	TRBJ1-1	TGTGCCAGCAGCTGGACAGGTGACACTGAAGCTTTCTTT	CASSWTGDTEAFF
-	TRBV18	-	TRBJ1-1	TGTGCCAGCTCAAGGCAGGGTGACATGAACACTGAAGCTTTCTTT	CASSRQGDMNTEAFF
-	TRBV5-4	once	TRBJ2-7	TGTGCCAGCAGCTTAGGAACAGGGCGAGGGACCTACGAGCAGTACTTC	CASSLGTGRGTYEQYF